A selection of T cell receptor beta chains follows, all from one sample in a study of technical replicates of blood from a handful of donors. TCRdb's copy holds only in-frame clones and misses some; the assay was immunoSEQ multiplex PCR. Of 50,000 to 70,000 clones in the sample, just over 90% were seen once. Sample: PBMCs. The receptors here all came from a human donor in good health. Some clones in this sample may be carry-over from other donors' samples. Both conserved end residues are part of each CDR3. A D gene is named only where the DNA matches it firmly. Some rows have no size entry. The others give once, few or many, or a class for an expanded clone.

V: TRBV7-9
size: .
J: TRBJ1-1
D: .
DNA: TGTGCCAGCAGCTTACGGGGGAAAATTGAAGCTTTCTTT
CDR3: CASSLRGKIEAFF

V: TRBV5-1
size: .
J: TRBJ1-6
D: .
DNA: TGCGCCAGCAGCTTGGACAGCTCCTATAATTCACCCCTCCACTTT
CDR3: CASSLDSSYNSPLHF

V: TRBV4-1
size: .
J: TRBJ1-2
D: .
DNA: TGCGCCAGCAGCGACGTCCGGGACATAGCCTCCCGCTATGGCTACACCTTC
CDR3: CASSDVRDIASRYGYTF

V: TRBV18
size: few
J: TRBJ1-1
D: TRBD1
DNA: TGTGCCAGCTCACGCGGGACAGGGAACACTGAAGCTTTCTTT
CDR3: CASSRGTGNTEAFF

V: TRBV29-1
size: .
J: TRBJ2-1
D: .
DNA: TGCAGCGTGGGGCGGGGGCAACTTTTTGAGCAGTTCTTC
CDR3: CSVGRGQLFEQFF

V: TRBV5-8
size: few
J: TRBJ1-1
D: .
DNA: TGTGCCAGCACACACGGGAGGACTGAAGCTTTCTTT
CDR3: CASTHGRTEAFF

V: TRBV6-1
size: .
J: TRBJ1-5
D: TRBD1
DNA: TGTGCCAGCAGTGTATCCCGGACAGGGAGGCTTCAGCCCCAGCATTTT
CDR3: CASSVSRTGRLQPQHF

V: TRBV11-2
size: .
J: TRBJ1-4
D: .
DNA: TGTGCCAGCAGCGATCCGTCTAGCTTACTGTTTTTT
CDR3: CASSDPSSLLFF

V: TRBV14
size: .
J: TRBJ2-2
D: .
DNA: TGTGCCAGCAACCTAGGGGTTTTCGGGGAGCTGTTTTTT
CDR3: CASNLGVFGELFF

V: TRBV7-6
size: .
J: TRBJ2-2
D: TRBD1
DNA: TGTGCCAGCAGCTTAAAGGACAGGGGGATCGCCGGGGAGCTGTTTTTT
CDR3: CASSLKDRGIAGELFF